A single sample is the source of the 11 T cell receptor beta chains below, sequenced in a study of shared clonotypes between healthy human individuals. Clones were sequenced by immunoSEQ multiplex PCR, and TCRdb holds only the in-frame ones, with some missing. Among 2.3 million or so clones listed, 93% were seen once. Input material: naive CD4+ T cells from PBMCs. Indicated subset: CD45RA+ positively selected. Receptors were obtained from a man aged 18 to 29 in good health. Some clones in this sample may be carry-over from other donors' samples.

The J gene is TRBJ2-1, the V gene TRBV19; D gene unclear. Germline CDR1 is LNHDA and CDR2 is SQIVND (reference sequence). Deletions cut 3 bases from V and 6 bases from J, with 15 bases between. The CDR3 is 15 residues long. The CDR3 coding sequence is TGTGCCAGTAGTATTTGGCCTCAGCATCTCAATGAGCAGTTCTTC. This codes for CASSIWPQHLNEQFF.

The chain carries TRBV19 and TRBJ2-2, with D perhaps matching TRBD2 (6 bases). Germline V gene data show CDR1 as LNHDA and CDR2 as SQIVND (reference sequence). The CDR3 length is 14 residues. V lost 6 bases to trimming and J lost 12 bases, with 20 bases between them. In DNA form, the CDR3 reads TGTGCCAGTAGCCCCGGGGGTGCAGTATGGAAGCTGTTTTTT. Its translation: CASSPGGAVWKLFF.

V gene TRBV27 combines with J gene TRBJ2-5; perhaps TRBD2 as D (6 bases). Trimming pared 5 bases from V and 0 bases from J, leaving 16 bases between. Per the germline V gene, CDR1 is MNHEY and CDR2 is SMNVEV (reference sequence). The CDR3 is made up of 16 amino acids. This CDR3 is CASSRIGDSYQETQYF. CDR3 bases: TGTGCCAGCAGTCGAATCGGGGACTCGTACCAAGAGACCCAGTACTTC.

Remarks on this clone: Other DNA sequences from this sample encode an identical CDR3 as well. V gene TRBV6-5 combines with J gene TRBJ1-1, with a tentative D call TRBD1 (5 bases). This CDR3 is built from 15 residues. Per the germline V gene, CDR1 is MNHEY and CDR2 is SVGAGI. V was pared by 0 bases and J by 5 bases, with 13 bases between. The CDR3 DNA follows: TGTGCCAGCAGTTACTCGATTTCGGGGGAGACTGAAGCTTTCTTT. Protein: CASSYSISGETEAFF.

This sequence joins TRBV2 and TRBJ2-5; TRBD1 aligns across 7 bases. The CDR3 spans 20 residues. Germline V gene data show CDR1 as SNHLY and CDR2 as FYNNEI. The V and J ends lost 5 bases and 6 bases, in that order; junction bases with no gene match: 27. The CDR3 DNA reads TGTGCCAGCAGTCGAATTACGCGAACAGGGGAACACGGGATGCAGCAGACCCAGTACTTC. Residues: CASSRITRTGEHGMQQTQYF.

As DNA, the CDR3 is TGTGCCAGCAGTGACAAGCCGGCCGGGCAGTACTTC. Translated: CASSDKPAGQYF. The chain joins TRBV2 to TRBJ2-7; D gene uncertain. The ends were cut back, 3 bases at V and 9 bases at J, with 12 bases in the middle. Germline CDR1 is SNHLY and CDR2 is FYNNEI. The length of the CDR3 is 12 residues.

The chain carries TRBV6-1 and TRBJ1-2; no clear D gene. V was trimmed by 1 base and J by 1 base, leaving 13 bases between them. From germline, CDR1 is MNHNS and CDR2 SASEGT. This CDR3 has 16 residues. As DNA, the CDR3 is TGTGCCAGCAGTGAAGGCTGGCAAGAGGGTAACTATGGCTACACCTTC. The encoded protein is CASSEGWQEGNYGYTF.

A few counts support this clone. CDR3 sequence: CASSSPGADQPQHF. In DNA, the CDR3 is TGTGCCAGCAGCTCCCCGGGGGCAGACCAGCCCCAGCATTTT. The chain couples TRBV13 to TRBJ1-5, with D possibly TRBD1 on 6 matching bases. Trimming shortened V by 4 bases and J by 7 bases, and 14 bases separated the two germline ends. From germline, CDR1 is PRHDT and CDR2 FYEKMQ (reference sequence). CDR3 size: 14 residues.

The rearrangement joins TRBV5-1 to TRBJ1-5, with 8 positions matching TRBD1. The CDR3 sequence is 13 residues long. CDR1 and CDR2 from the germline V gene are SGHRS and YFSETQ. V lost 4 bases to trimming and J lost 7 bases; unmatched junction nucleotides: 4. CDR3 DNA sequence: TGCGCCAGCAGCCGGACAGGGCAACAGCCCCAGCATTTT. This encodes CASSRTGQQPQHF.

The J gene is TRBJ2-7, the V gene TRBV4-1, with D hard to call. V lost 4 bases, J lost 1 base, and 14 bases lay in between. The CDR3 spans 15 residues. Germline V gene sequence: CDR1 MGHRA, CDR2 YSYEKL. This CDR3 is CASSPRGAGSYEQYF. As DNA, the CDR3 is TGCGCCAGCAGCCCTCGCGGAGCAGGATCCTACGAGCAGTACTTC.

This chain's CDR3 is CASSARASARGTGELFF. CDR3 sequence (DNA): TGTGCCAGCAGTGCCCGGGCCTCCGCAAGGGGCACCGGGGAGCTGTTTTTT. This chain uses TRBV2 with TRBJ2-2, with D perhaps TRBD1 (5 bases). The CDR3 runs 17 residues. Germline CDR1 is SNHLY and CDR2 is FYNNEI. V was pared by 4 bases and J by 4 bases, with 19 bases between.